This TCR beta chain came from a study of regulatory T cells in long-lasting Graves disease. Through Arm-PCR of CDR3 regions and iRepertoire HTBI primers, TCR beta libraries were built. One entry per CDR3 protein, called by TCRdb with MiXCR from the multiplex PCR reads. In the table there are 400,000 to 500,000 distinct CDR3 sequences, approximately 22% of which are singletons. Stated time point: persistent/refractory GD, antithyroid drugs over 5 years with positive TRAb. The TCR library was prepared using RNA isolated from PBMCs. V dropped 5 bases and J dropped 7; count of bases not matched to a gene: 12. The CDR3 sequence is 16 residues long. Looked up from germline, CDR1 is SGHRS and CDR2 is YFSETQ.

The chain uses TRBV5-1 and TRBJ1-6; 7 bases fit TRBD1. The sequencing used peripheral blood mononuclear cells (PBMCs), collected when the disease was refractory, from a patient treated with antithyroid drugs. The TCR comes from a female donor with Graves disease. The CDR3, as DNA: TGCGCCAGCAGACGATCTGAAGGGGGCTCGAATTCACCCCTCCACTTT. It codes for CASRRSEGGSNSPLHF. Full variable domain (remainder filled in from reference TRBV5-1 and TRBJ1-6): KAGVTQTPRYLIKTRGQQVTLSCSPISGHRSVSWYQQTPGQGLQFLFEYFSETQRNKGNFPGRFSGRQFSNSRSEMNVSTLELGDSALYLCASRRSEGGSNSPLHFGNGTRLTVT.